Following are 8 T cell receptor beta chains from one sample sequenced in a study of blood T cell repertoires in COVID-19. Repertoires were generated with immunoSEQ multiplex PCR, while TCRdb's copy carries only in-frame clones and drops some. The sample includes approximately 120,000 clones, more than 70% seen only once; the top ten take over 1.5%. The specimen sequenced was peripheral blood. The receptor source for this set is a human donor in a cohort sampled during active COVID-19.

The chain is built from TRBV28 and TRBJ2-3; maybe TRBD1 (6 bases). The CDR3 is 13 residues long. Trimming removed 2 bases at V and 3 bases at J, with 6 bases between. Germline CDR1 reads MDHEN; CDR2 reads SYDVKM. The CDR3 sequence: CASSLGQTDTQYF. The CDR3 nucleotides are TGTGCCAGCAGTTTAGGACAGACAGATACGCAGTATTTT.

The chain employs TRBV10-2 and TRBJ2-2; 9 positions agree with TRBD2. V shed 5 bases and J 6 bases; nucleotides not matched to a gene: 4. CDR3 length equals 14 residues. In germline, CDR1 is WSHSY, CDR2 SAAADI. CDR3: CASSRSGGAGELFF. The CDR3 nucleotides read TGCGCCAGCAGTCGTAGCGGGGGAGCCGGGGAGCTGTTTTTT.

This clone has just one count. The V and J genes are TRBV5-8 and TRBJ2-5; 9 bases map to TRBD1. The V gene end was trimmed by 4 bases and the J gene end by 1 base; junction bases not matched to a gene: 2. The CDR3 loop spans 14 amino acids. Germline assignment: CDR1 SGHTS and CDR2 YDEGEE. CDR3 DNA sequence: TGTGCCAGCAGCGGGGGACAGGGCCAAGAGACCCAGTACTTC. As protein: CASSGGQGQETQYF.

The chain combines TRBV28 with TRBJ2-2, with 9 bases aligning to TRBD1. The V and J ends lost 6 bases and 2 bases, in that order; junction bases with no gene match: 13. Germline CDR1 MDHEN, CDR2 SYDVKM. This CDR3 region has 18 residues. CDR3 amino acids: CASRVLYPGQGNTGELFF. Written as DNA, the CDR3 is TGTGCCAGCAGGGTTCTCTATCCGGGACAGGGAAACACCGGGGAGCTGTTTTTT.

The chain carries TRBV5-1 and TRBJ2-7; 7 positions match TRBD2. Germline loops: CDR1 SGHRS, CDR2 YFSETQ. The J segment lost 2 bases and the V segment lost 4 bases, leaving 15 bases of the junction unmatched. CDR3 length: 17 amino acids. CDR3 residues: CASSRDNLAEPPYEQYF. CDR3 sequence (DNA): TGCGCCAGCAGCCGAGACAATCTAGCGGAGCCCCCCTACGAGCAGTACTTC.

This chain connects TRBV7-2 to TRBJ1-2; weak D call: TRBD1 (5 bases). Trimming stripped 4 bases from V and 8 bases from J, with 20 bases between. CDR1 is SGHTA, CDR2 FQGNSA, per germline. The CDR3 loop spans 15 amino acids. As DNA, the CDR3 is TGTGCCAGCAGCTCCGTGGGGGGATCGTCATGGGGCTACACCTTC. Its protein is CASSSVGGSSWGYTF.

The gene calls are TRBV6-2 or TRBV6-3 and TRBJ2-1; 9 bases map to TRBD1. Per germline, CDR1 MNHEY and CDR2 SVGEGT. Trimming removed 4 bases from V and 3 bases from J; junction bases left unmatched: 22. CDR3 length: 21 residues. CDR3 sequence reads: CASSSTLDRGRGWSSYNEQFF. The CDR3 nucleotides read TGTGCCAGCAGTTCCACCCTGGACAGGGGACGGGGGTGGTCAAGCTACAATGAGCAGTTCTTC.

This chain connects TRBV5-6 to TRBJ2-2; 10 nucleotides match TRBD2. Unmatched junction bases numbered 10, after V lost 4 bases and J lost 4 bases. There are 17 residues in the CDR3. The germline CDR1 and CDR2 sequences are SGHDT and YYEEEE. CDR3 residues: CASSGGPLAGSTGELFF. CDR3 bases: TGTGCCAGCAGCGGGGGGCCACTAGCGGGATCCACCGGGGAGCTGTTTTTT. Together with reference TRBV5-6 and TRBJ2-2, the CDR3 gives the full variable domain: DAGVTQSPTHLIKTRGQQVTLRCSPKSGHDTVSWYQQALGQGPQFIFQYYEEEERQRGNFPDRFSGHQFPNYSSELNVNALLLGDSALYLCASSGGPLAGSTGELFFGEGSRLTVL.